This TCR beta chain was recovered during a study of cytomegalovirus exposure and HLA in healthy donors. As concerns this clone: Its antigen is still unknown.

TCRdb keeps only in-frame clones here, not all; method: immunoSEQ multiplex PCR. The sample lists over 200,000 clones, 87% occurring once. The donors were part of the roughly 120-subject validation cohort, which stood apart from the roughly 670-subject first cohort. This CDR3 has 14 residues. The germline V and J ends were trimmed by 0 bases and 0 bases, with 5 bases remaining between them. From germline, CDR1 is MGHRA and CDR2 YSYEKL. Study-wide results and limits: In the 120 or so validation repertoires, 94% of cluster scores exceeded 0, per a later analysis. Among TCR beta chains, those listed as cytomegalovirus-associated numbered approximately 150. The classifier was said to identify cytomegalovirus status with high specificity and sensitivity.

Specimen: PBMCs. The TCR was taken from a woman younger than 30 in good health and CMV-seropositive. The chain is built from TRBV4-1 and TRBJ1-2; D not certain. CDR3 coding DNA: TGCGCCAGCAGCCAAGAAACAGCTAACTATGGCTACACCTTC. Translated, it gives CASSQETANYGYTF.